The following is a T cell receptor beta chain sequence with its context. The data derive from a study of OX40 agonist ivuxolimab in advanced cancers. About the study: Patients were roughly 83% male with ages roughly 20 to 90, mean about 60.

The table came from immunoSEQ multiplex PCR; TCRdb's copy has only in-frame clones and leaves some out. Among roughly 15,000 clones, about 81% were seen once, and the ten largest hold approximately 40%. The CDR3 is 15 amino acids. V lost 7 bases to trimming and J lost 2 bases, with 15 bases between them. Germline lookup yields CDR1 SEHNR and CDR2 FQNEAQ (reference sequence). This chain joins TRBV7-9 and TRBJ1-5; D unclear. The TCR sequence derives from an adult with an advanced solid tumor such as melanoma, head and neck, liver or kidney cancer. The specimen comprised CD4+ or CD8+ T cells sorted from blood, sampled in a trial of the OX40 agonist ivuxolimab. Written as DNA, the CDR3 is TGTGCCAGCACCTCAGAGACGTATGGCAATCAGCCCCAGCATTTT. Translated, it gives CASTSETYGNQPQHF.